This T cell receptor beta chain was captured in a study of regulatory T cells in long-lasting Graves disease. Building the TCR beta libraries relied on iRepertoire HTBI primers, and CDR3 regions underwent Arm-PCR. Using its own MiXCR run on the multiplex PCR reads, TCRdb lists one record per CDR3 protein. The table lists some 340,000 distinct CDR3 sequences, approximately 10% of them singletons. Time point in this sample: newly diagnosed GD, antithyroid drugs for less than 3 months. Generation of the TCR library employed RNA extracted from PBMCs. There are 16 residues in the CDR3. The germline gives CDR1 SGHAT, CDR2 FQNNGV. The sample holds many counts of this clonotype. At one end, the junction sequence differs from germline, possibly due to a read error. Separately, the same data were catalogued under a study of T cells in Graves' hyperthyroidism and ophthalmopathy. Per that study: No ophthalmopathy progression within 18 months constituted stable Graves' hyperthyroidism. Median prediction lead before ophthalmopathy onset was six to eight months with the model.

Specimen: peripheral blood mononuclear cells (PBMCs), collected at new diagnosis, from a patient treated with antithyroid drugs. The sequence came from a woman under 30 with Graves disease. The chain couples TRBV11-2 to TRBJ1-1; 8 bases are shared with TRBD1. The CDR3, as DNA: TGCGCCAGCAGCCAACTATCCCTCAGGGGGCGCACTGAAGCTTTCTTT. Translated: CASSQLSLRGRTEAFF.